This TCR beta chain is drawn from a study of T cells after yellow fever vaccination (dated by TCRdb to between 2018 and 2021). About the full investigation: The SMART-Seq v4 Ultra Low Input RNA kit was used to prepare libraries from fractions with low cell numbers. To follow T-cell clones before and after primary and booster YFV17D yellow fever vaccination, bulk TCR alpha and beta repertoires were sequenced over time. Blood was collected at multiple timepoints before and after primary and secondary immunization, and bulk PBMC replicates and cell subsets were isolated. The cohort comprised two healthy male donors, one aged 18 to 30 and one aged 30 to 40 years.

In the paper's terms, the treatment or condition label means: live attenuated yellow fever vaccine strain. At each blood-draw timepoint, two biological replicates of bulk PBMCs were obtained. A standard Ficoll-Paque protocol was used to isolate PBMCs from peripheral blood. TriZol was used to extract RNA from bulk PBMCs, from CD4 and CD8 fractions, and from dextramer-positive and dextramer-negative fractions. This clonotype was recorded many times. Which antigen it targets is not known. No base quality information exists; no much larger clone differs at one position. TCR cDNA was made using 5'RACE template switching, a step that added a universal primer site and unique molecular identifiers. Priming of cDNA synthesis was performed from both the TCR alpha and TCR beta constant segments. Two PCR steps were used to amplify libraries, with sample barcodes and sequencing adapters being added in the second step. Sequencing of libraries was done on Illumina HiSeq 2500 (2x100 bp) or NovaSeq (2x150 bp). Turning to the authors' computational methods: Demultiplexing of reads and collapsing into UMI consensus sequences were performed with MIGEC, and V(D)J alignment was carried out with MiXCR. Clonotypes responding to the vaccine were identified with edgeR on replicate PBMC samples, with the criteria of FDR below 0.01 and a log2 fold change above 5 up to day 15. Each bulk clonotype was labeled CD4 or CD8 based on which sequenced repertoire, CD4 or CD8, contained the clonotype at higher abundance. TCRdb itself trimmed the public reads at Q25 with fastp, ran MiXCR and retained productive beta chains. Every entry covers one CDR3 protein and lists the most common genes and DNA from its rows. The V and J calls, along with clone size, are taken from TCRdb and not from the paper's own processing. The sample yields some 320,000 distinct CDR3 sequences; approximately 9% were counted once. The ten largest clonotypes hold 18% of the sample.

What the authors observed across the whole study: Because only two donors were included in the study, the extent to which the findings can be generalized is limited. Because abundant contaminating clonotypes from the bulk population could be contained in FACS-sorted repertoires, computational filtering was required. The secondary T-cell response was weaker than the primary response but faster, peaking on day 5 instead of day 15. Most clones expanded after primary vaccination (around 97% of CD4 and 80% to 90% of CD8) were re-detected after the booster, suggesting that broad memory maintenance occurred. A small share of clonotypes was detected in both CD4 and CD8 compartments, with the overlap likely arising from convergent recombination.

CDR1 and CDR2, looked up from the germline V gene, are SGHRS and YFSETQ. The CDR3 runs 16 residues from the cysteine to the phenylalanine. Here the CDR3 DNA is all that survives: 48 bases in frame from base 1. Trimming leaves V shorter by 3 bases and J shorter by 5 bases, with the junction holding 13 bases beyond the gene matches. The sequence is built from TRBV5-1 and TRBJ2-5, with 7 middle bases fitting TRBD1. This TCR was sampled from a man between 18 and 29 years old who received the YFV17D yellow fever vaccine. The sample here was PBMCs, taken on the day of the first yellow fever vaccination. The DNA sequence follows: TGCGCCAGCAGCTACCGACAGGGATGGACTGGGGAGACCCAGTACTTC. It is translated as CASSYRQGWTGETQYF.